This TCR beta chain was sequenced during a study of shared clonotypes between healthy human individuals. In the study overall: Per donor, three plates held CD4 naive cells, three held CD4 memory, two held CD8 naive and one held CD8 memory.

This clone was recorded many times. Both subsets, CD45RA+ naive and CD45RA-negative memory, were split from the CD4+ cells. V dropped 3 bases and J dropped 7 bases, with 15 bases sitting between them. In germline, CDR1 is MGHDK, CDR2 SYGVNS. The CDR3 has 14 residues. Generated by immunoSEQ multiplex PCR, the TCRdb table keeps only in-frame clones and is missing some. The table includes hundreds of thousands of clones, around two thirds detected once. The sample taken for sequencing was memory CD4+ T cells sorted from blood. Subset defined: CD45RA-negative fraction. The chain employs TRBV25-1 and TRBJ1-1, with D maybe TRBD1 (6 bases). The receptor's source is a young woman in good health. CDR3 nucleotide sequence: TGTGCCAGCAGTGAGGACTACAGGGTGGGTGAAGCTTTCTTT. It is translated as CASSEDYRVGEAFF. Looking up the rest from reference TRBV25-1 and TRBJ1-1 gives the full variable domain: EADIYQTPRYLVIGTGKKITLECSQTMGHDKMYWYQQDPGMELHLIHYSYGVNSTEKGDLSSESTVSRIRTEHFPLTLESARPSHTSQYLCASSEDYRVGEAFFGQGTRLTVV.